These 14 T cell receptor beta chains share one sample of origin, sequenced in a study of T cells of healthy individuals. TCRdb re-called the 5' RACE reads through MiXCR, storing one row per CDR3 protein. The sample holds roughly 87,000 distinct CDR3 sequences, approximately 18% seen once. Receptor source: a human donor in good health.

The J gene is TRBJ2-7, the V gene TRBV10-3; 11 bases are a match to TRBD1. Per the germline V gene, CDR1 is ENHRY and CDR2 is SYGVKD. The CDR3 length is 15 residues. Trimming cost V 7 bases and J 7 bases; bases outside gene matches: 12. The chain's CDR3 is CAITSDRGQGREQYF. CDR3 in DNA: TGTGCCATCACTTCGGACAGGGGGCAAGGTAGGGAGCAGTACTTC.

This clonotype turned up a few times. V usage is TRBV10-3 and J usage is TRBJ1-1, with D possibly TRBD1 on 5 matching bases. CDR1 and CDR2 from the germline V gene are ENHRY and SYGVKD. The CDR3 is 14 amino acids. V dropped 6 bases and J dropped 1 base, with 12 bases sitting between them. CDR3 sequence: CAIREIGTNTEAFF. The CDR3 DNA reads TGTGCCATCAGGGAAATTGGGACGAACACTGAAGCTTTCTTT.

The genes are TRBV2 and TRBJ2-5; 9 nucleotides line up with TRBD2. V lost 3 bases, J lost 1 base, and 12 bases stayed unmatched. This CDR3 comprises 18 residues. Germline V gene sequence: CDR1 SNHLY, CDR2 FYNNEI. The CDR3 is CASSDLLAGPEGQETQYF. CDR3 coding DNA: TGTGCCAGCAGTGACTTACTAGCGGGCCCAGAGGGCCAAGAGACCCAGTACTTC.

The J gene is TRBJ2-5, the V gene TRBV10-3; the D gene is possibly TRBD2 (6 bases). V gave up 8 bases and J gave up 2 bases, with 15 bases separating them. CDR3 length equals 14 residues. Looked up from germline, CDR1 is ENHRY and CDR2 is SYGVKD. DNA of the CDR3: TGTGCCATCGGGAGCGGAGGGGTGCAAGAGACCCAGTACTTC. Its translation: CAIGSGGVQETQYF.

This clonotype was counted ten times or more. V and J are TRBV20-1 and TRBJ2-5; 10 positions agree with TRBD2. There are 12 residues in the CDR3. The germline V gene encodes CDR1 DFQATT and CDR2 SNEGSKA (reference sequence). The CDR3 nucleotides read TGCAGCCGAGCGGGGGGGAAGGAGACCCAGTACTTC. Amino acids: CSRAGGKETQYF.

This clonotype appeared a few times. The V and J genes are TRBV6-1 and TRBJ2-3; D might be TRBD1 (5 bases). V gave up 6 bases and J gave up 2 bases, with 9 bases separating them. Germline CDR1 and CDR2: MNHNS and SASEGT. The CDR3 spans 13 residues. CDR3 in DNA: TGTGCCAGCAGAACAGGAGACACAGATACGCAGTATTTT. This translates into CASRTGDTDTQYF.

The rearrangement joins TRBV3-1 to TRBJ2-7, with D possibly being TRBD2 (8 bases). The germline V gene encodes CDR1 LGHDT and CDR2 YNNKEL (reference sequence). V lost 4 bases and J lost 2, with 18 bases in between. This CDR3 contains 16 residues. CDR3 nucleotide sequence: TGTGCCAGCAGCCTCGGGGGGGACAGAAGGGCCTACGAGCAGTACTTC. It yields the protein CASSLGGDRRAYEQYF.

About this clonotype: A junction boundary mismatches the germline segment, possibly from a read error. The chain links TRBV24-1 to TRBJ2-1; D gene uncertain. Germline assignment: CDR1 KGHDR and CDR2 SFDVKD. CDR3 length equals 13 residues. CDR3 coding DNA: TGTGCCACCAGTGATAGAATAGGCAATGGGCAGTTCTTC. Amino acids: CATSDRIGNGQFF.

This chain links TRBV28 with TRBJ2-7, with D perhaps matching TRBD1 or TRBD2 (6 bases each). Trimming left V 1 base short and J 0 bases short, with 13 bases between. This CDR3 has 16 amino acids. Germline V gene sequence: CDR1 MDHEN, CDR2 SYDVKM. CDR3 amino acids: CASSLFETGASYEQYF. For the CDR3, the DNA is TGTGCCAGCAGTTTATTTGAAACGGGGGCCTCCTACGAGCAGTACTTC.

This clonotype has just a few counts. The chain uses TRBV29-1 and TRBJ1-2; D remains unclear. Germline V gene data show CDR1 as SQVTM and CDR2 as ANQGSEA. The V gene lost 1 base and the J gene lost 9 bases, with 9 bases spanning the gap. This CDR3 spans 11 amino acids. Here the CDR3 reads CSVEGLLSYTF. For the CDR3, the DNA is TGCAGCGTTGAAGGGCTATTGAGCTACACCTTC.

This clonotype has more than one count but fewer than ten. V gene TRBV28 combines with J gene TRBJ2-7; tentative D call: TRBD2 (6 bases). Trimming took off 3 bases at V and 2 bases at J, with 17 bases between the two ends. Germline values: CDR1 MDHEN, CDR2 SYDVKM. This CDR3 region has 16 residues. The CDR3, as DNA: TGTGCCAGCAGTTTTCTCCAATTTAGCGGAGCCTACGAGCAGTACTTC. Translated: CASSFLQFSGAYEQYF.

This clonotype was counted many times. The chain has TRBV6-2 or TRBV6-3 and TRBJ2-3; 9 nucleotides line up with TRBD2. Trimming at V came to 4 bases and at J to 8 bases, leaving 7 bases not matched to a gene. CDR1 is MNHEY and CDR2 is SVGEGT in the germline V gene. This CDR3 is built from 14 residues. This CDR3 is CASSSLAGRGTQYF. In nucleotides, the CDR3 is TGTGCCAGCAGTTCGCTAGCGGGGCGAGGTACGCAGTATTTT.

This CDR3 reads CATSLTSGRVAKNIQYF. CDR3 bases: TGTGCCACCTCCTTGACTAGCGGGAGGGTAGCCAAAAACATTCAGTACTTC. This sequence joins TRBV19 and TRBJ2-4, with 14 bases fitting TRBD2. Germline CDR1 reads LNHDA; CDR2 reads SQIVND (reference sequence). V dropped 10 bases and J dropped 0; count of bases not matched to a gene: 8. CDR3 length equals 17 residues.

This clonotype was detected only a few times. V is TRBV4-3 and J is TRBJ2-3; D is uncertain. The CDR3 is made up of 14 amino acids. Germline values: CDR1 LGHNA, CDR2 YSLEER. V shed 0 bases and J shed 4 bases, with 8 bases lying between them. CDR3 DNA sequence: TGCGCCAGCAGCCAAGAACTAAGGGCAGATACGCAGTATTTT. Translation: CASSQELRADTQYF.